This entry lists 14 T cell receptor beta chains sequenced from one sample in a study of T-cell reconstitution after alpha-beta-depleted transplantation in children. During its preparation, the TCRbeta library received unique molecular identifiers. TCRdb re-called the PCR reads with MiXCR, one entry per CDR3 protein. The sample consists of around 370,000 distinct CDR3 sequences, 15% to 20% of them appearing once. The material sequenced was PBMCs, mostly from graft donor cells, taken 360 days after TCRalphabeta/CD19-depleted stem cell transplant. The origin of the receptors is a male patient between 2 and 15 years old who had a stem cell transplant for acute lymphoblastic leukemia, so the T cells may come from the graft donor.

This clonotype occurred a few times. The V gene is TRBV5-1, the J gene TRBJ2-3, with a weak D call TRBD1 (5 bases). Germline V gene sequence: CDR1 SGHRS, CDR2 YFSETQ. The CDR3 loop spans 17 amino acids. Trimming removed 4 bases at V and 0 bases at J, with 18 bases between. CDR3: CASSRGDRPSSTDTQYF. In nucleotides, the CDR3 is TGCGCCAGCAGCCGAGGCGACAGACCTTCTAGCACAGATACGCAGTATTTT.

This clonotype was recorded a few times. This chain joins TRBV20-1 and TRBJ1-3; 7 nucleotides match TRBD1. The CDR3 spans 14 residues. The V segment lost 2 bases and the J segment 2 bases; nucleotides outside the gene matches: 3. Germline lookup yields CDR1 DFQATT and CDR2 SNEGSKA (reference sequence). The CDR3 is CSARSQGAGNTIYF. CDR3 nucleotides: TGCAGTGCTAGATCCCAGGGGGCTGGAAACACCATATATTTT.

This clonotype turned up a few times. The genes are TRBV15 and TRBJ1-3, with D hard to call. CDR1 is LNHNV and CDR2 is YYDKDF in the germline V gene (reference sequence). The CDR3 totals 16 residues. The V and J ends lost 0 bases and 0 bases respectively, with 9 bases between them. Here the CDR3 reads CATSRDVSYSGNTIYF. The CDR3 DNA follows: TGTGCCACCAGCAGAGATGTCTCCTACTCTGGAAACACCATATATTTT.

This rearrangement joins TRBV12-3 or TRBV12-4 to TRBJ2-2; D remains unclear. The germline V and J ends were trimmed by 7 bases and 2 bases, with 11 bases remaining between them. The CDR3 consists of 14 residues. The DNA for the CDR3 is TGTGCCAGCACCCCGGACCCAAACACCGGGGAGCTGTTTTTT. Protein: CASTPDPNTGELFF.

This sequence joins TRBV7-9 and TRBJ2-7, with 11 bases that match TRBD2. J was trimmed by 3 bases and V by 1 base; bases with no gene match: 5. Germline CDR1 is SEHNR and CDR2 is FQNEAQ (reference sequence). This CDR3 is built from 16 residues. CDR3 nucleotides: TGTGCCAGCAGCTTAGGAAGGGGGACTAGCGGCTACGAGCAGTACTTC. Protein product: CASSLGRGTSGYEQYF.

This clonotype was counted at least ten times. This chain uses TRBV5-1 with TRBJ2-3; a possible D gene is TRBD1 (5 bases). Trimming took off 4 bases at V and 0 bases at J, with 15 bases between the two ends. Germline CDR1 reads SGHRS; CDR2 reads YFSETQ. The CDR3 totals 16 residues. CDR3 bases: TGCGCCAGCAGCCTCCCAGGGTCAACTAGCACAGATACGCAGTATTTT. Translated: CASSLPGSTSTDTQYF.

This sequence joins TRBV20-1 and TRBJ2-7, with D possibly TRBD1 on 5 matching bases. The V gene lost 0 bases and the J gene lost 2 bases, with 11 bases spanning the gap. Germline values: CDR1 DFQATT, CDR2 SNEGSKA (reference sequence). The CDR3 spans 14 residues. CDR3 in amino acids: CSARDVGRAYEQYF. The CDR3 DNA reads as TGCAGTGCTAGAGATGTAGGCAGGGCCTACGAGCAGTACTTC.

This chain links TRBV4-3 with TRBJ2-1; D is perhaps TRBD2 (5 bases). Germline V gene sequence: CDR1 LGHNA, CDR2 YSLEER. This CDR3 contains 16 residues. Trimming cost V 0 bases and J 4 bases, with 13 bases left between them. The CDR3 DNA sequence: TGCGCCAGCAGCCAAGAAAGAGTTCGGGGTTACAATGAGCAGTTCTTC. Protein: CASSQERVRGYNEQFF.

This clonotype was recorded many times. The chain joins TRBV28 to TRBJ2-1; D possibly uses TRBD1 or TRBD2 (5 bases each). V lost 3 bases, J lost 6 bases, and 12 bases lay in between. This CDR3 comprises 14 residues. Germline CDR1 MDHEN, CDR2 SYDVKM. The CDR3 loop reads CASSFGGISNEQFF. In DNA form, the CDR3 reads TGTGCCAGCAGTTTTGGGGGAATATCCAATGAGCAGTTCTTC.

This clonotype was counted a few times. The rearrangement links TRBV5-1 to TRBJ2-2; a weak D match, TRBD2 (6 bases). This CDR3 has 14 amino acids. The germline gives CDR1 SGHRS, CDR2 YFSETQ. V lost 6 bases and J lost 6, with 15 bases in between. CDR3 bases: TGCGCCAGCAAAAGGTCAGGAGGGGCCGGGGAGCTGTTTTTT. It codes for CASKRSGGAGELFF.

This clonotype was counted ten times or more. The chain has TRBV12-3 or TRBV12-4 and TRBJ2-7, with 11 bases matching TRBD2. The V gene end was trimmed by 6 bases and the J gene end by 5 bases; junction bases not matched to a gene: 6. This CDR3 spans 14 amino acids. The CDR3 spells CASSYTSGRNEQYF. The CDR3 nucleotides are TGTGCCAGCAGCTACACTAGCGGGAGAAACGAGCAGTACTTC.

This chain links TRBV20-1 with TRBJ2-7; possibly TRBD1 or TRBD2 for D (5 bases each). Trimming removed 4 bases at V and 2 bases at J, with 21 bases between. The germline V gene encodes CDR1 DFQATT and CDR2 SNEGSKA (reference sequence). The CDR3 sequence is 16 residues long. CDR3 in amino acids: CSAIPGWGGGTYEQYF. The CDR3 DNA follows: TGCAGTGCTATCCCAGGCTGGGGCGGAGGAACCTACGAGCAGTACTTC.

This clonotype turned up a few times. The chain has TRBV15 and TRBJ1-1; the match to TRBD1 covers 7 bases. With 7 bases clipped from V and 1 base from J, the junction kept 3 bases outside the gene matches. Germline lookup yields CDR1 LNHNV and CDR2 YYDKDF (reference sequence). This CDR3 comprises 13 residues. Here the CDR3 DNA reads TGTGCCACCACTAGACAGGGGAACACTGAAGCTTTCTTT. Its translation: CATTRQGNTEAFF.

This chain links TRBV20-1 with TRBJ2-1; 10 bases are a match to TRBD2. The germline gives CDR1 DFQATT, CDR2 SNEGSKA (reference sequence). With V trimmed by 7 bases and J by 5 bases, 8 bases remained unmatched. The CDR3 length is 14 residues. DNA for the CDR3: TGCAGTGGGCTACCCGGACTAGCGGACAATGAGCAGTTCTTC. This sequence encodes CSGLPGLADNEQFF.